The entry below describes one TCR beta chain. Its antigen is not identified. Clones were sequenced by immunoSEQ multiplex PCR, and TCRdb holds only the in-frame ones, with some missing. The profile shows 66,000 or so clones, around two thirds of them singletons. This entry comes from a study of vaccination effects on CD4 cells after COVID-19. About the research overall: The second dose preceded post-vaccine samples by a median of 72 days. Study-level findings and limits: The study found marked clonal contraction of infection- and vaccine-induced clones late after vaccination.

Investigators separated out CD4+ T cells once around eleven days of culture had passed. All participants had two doses of either the BNT162b2 or mRNA-1273 vaccine. Sequences were derived from CD4+ T cells from PBMCs cultured without peptide, sampled after COVID-19 vaccination. The sequence was obtained from a human donor who received a COVID-19 vaccine.

The CDR3 bases are TGCGCCAGCAGCCAAGATCCTTCCGGGAGCTCCTACGAGCAGTACGTC. Residues: CASSQDPSGSSYEQYV. The chain combines TRBV4-1 with TRBJ2-7; weak D call: TRBD2 (6 bases). V was shortened by 0 bases and J by 0 bases, with 12 bases between the two germline ends. This CDR3 is 16 amino acids long. Germline lookup yields CDR1 MGHRA and CDR2 YSYEKL.